The rows below give T cell receptor beta chains drawn from one sample of a study of cytomegalovirus exposure and HLA in healthy donors. Some clones are missing from TCRdb's copy, which holds only in-frame ones; the method was immunoSEQ multiplex PCR. The sample lists roughly 150,000 clones, 64% occurring once. The sample taken for sequencing was PBMCs. The receptors were sampled from a woman in her twenties or thirties in good health and CMV-seropositive. Each CDR3 is given with its conserved first and last residue. Fields, in order: D gene, J gene, V gene, clone size, CDR3 protein, CDR3 DNA. The D gene is left open where the match is weak. Size is omitted from some rows. Given values are once, few, many or a class for expanded clones.

D gene: TRBD2; J gene: TRBJ2-1; V gene: TRBV10-3; clone size: -; CDR3 protein: CAISLAGDHEQFF; CDR3 DNA: TGTGCCATCAGTTTAGCGGGAGACCATGAGCAGTTCTTC
D gene: TRBD1; J gene: TRBJ1-2; V gene: TRBV14; clone size: -; CDR3 protein: CASSRSGQGRNPGYTF; CDR3 DNA: TGTGCCAGCAGCCGATCAGGACAGGGGCGGAATCCTGGCTACACCTTC
D gene: -; J gene: TRBJ2-7; V gene: TRBV5-1; clone size: -; CDR3 protein: CASSLGGAGVDYEQYF; CDR3 DNA: TGCGCCAGCAGCTTGGGGGGGGCGGGAGTGGATTACGAGCAGTACTTC
D gene: -; J gene: TRBJ1-3; V gene: TRBV6-5; clone size: -; CDR3 protein: CASSRDSSSGNTIYF; CDR3 DNA: TGTGCCAGCAGTCGCGATTCCTCCTCTGGAAACACCATATATTTT
D gene: TRBD1; J gene: TRBJ2-3; V gene: TRBV2; clone size: few; CDR3 protein: CASSPTGMSADTQYF; CDR3 DNA: TGTGCCAGCAGTCCGACAGGGATGTCCGCAGATACGCAGTATTTT
D gene: TRBD2; J gene: TRBJ2-4; V gene: TRBV7-7; clone size: once; CDR3 protein: CASSLEGLAGKNIQYF; CDR3 DNA: TGTGCCAGCAGCTTGGAAGGACTAGCGGGAAAAAACATTCAGTACTTC
D gene: -; J gene: TRBJ1-6; V gene: TRBV2; clone size: few; CDR3 protein: CASSVEPRGSPLHF; CDR3 DNA: TGTGCCAGCAGTGTGGAGCCTAGGGGGTCACCCCTCCACTTT
D gene: -; J gene: TRBJ2-3; V gene: TRBV7-6; clone size: few; CDR3 protein: CASTPPGGDPDTQYF; CDR3 DNA: TGTGCCAGCACCCCCCCGGGCGGGGACCCAGATACGCAGTATTTT
D gene: -; J gene: TRBJ1-5; V gene: TRBV10-3; clone size: -; CDR3 protein: CAISESGGSNQPQHF; CDR3 DNA: TGTGCCATCAGTGAGTCGGGGGGAAGCAATCAGCCCCAGCATTTT
D gene: TRBD1; J gene: TRBJ1-2; V gene: TRBV2; clone size: -; CDR3 protein: CASNLDRINYGYTF; CDR3 DNA: TGTGCCAGCAACCTGGACAGGATTAACTATGGCTACACCTTC
D gene: -; J gene: TRBJ1-6; V gene: TRBV13; clone size: -; CDR3 protein: CASSSDRGNSPLHF; CDR3 DNA: TGTGCCAGCAGCTCTGATCGGGGAAATTCACCCCTCCACTTT
D gene: TRBD1; J gene: TRBJ1-5; V gene: TRBV7-6; clone size: -; CDR3 protein: CASSLHQGDNQPQHF; CDR3 DNA: TGTGCCAGCAGCCTCCATCAGGGGGACAATCAGCCCCAGCATTTT
D gene: -; J gene: TRBJ2-5; V gene: TRBV6-1; clone size: few; CDR3 protein: CASSTQGMETQYF; CDR3 DNA: TGTGCCAGCAGTACCCAGGGTATGGAGACCCAGTACTTC
D gene: TRBD1; J gene: TRBJ2-5; V gene: TRBV6-5; clone size: few; CDR3 protein: CASRPGQGGETQYF; CDR3 DNA: TGTGCCAGCAGACCGGGACAGGGGGGTGAGACCCAGTACTTC
D gene: TRBD2; J gene: TRBJ2-3; V gene: TRBV27; clone size: once; CDR3 protein: CASSMSNTGLAGGRDTQYF; CDR3 DNA: TGTGCCAGCAGTATGTCGAATACGGGACTAGCGGGGGGGCGGGATACGCAGTATTTT
D gene: TRBD2; J gene: TRBJ2-7; V gene: TRBV30; clone size: -; CDR3 protein: CAWSWGGYEQYF; CDR3 DNA: TGTGCCTGGAGTTGGGGGGGGTACGAGCAGTACTTC
D gene: -; J gene: TRBJ1-3; V gene: TRBV15; clone size: few; CDR3 protein: CATSRVSGNTIYF; CDR3 DNA: TGTGCCACCAGCAGAGTCTCCGGAAACACCATATATTTT
D gene: TRBD1; J gene: TRBJ2-5; V gene: TRBV7-9; clone size: -; CDR3 protein: CASSSGQGLWETQYF; CDR3 DNA: TGTGCCAGCAGCTCGGGACAGGGGTTATGGGAGACCCAGTACTTC
D gene: TRBD1; J gene: TRBJ2-1; V gene: TRBV19; clone size: few; CDR3 protein: CASTGGSEQFF; CDR3 DNA: TGTGCCAGTACAGGGGGCTCGGAGCAGTTCTTC
D gene: -; J gene: TRBJ1-1; V gene: TRBV11-3; clone size: -; CDR3 protein: CASSPPGNTEAFF; CDR3 DNA: TGTGCCAGCAGCCCCCCAGGGAACACTGAAGCTTTCTTT
D gene: -; J gene: TRBJ2-2; V gene: TRBV18; clone size: -; CDR3 protein: CASGRDKSYTGELFF; CDR3 DNA: TGTGCCAGCGGCCGGGACAAGAGTTACACCGGGGAGCTGTTTTTT
D gene: -; J gene: TRBJ1-2; V gene: TRBV11-2; clone size: -; CDR3 protein: CASSLGLLGGYTF; CDR3 DNA: TGTGCCAGCAGCTTAGGACTACTGGGCGGCTACACCTTC
D gene: TRBD2; J gene: TRBJ2-7; V gene: TRBV7-3; clone size: -; CDR3 protein: CASSLAASGSYEQYF; CDR3 DNA: TGTGCCAGCAGCTTAGCGGCTAGCGGCTCCTACGAGCAGTACTTC
D gene: TRBD1; J gene: TRBJ2-7; V gene: TRBV6-1; clone size: -; CDR3 protein: CASSEAGQGNEQYF; CDR3 DNA: TGTGCCAGCAGTGAAGCGGGACAGGGAAACGAGCAGTACTTC
D gene: TRBD2; J gene: TRBJ2-1; V gene: TRBV6-6; clone size: once; CDR3 protein: CASESTSGVNEQFF; CDR3 DNA: TGTGCCAGCGAGTCGACTAGCGGGGTGAATGAGCAGTTCTTC
D gene: TRBD1; J gene: TRBJ2-5; V gene: TRBV4-2; clone size: few; CDR3 protein: CASSPGQVGETQYF; CDR3 DNA: TGTGCCAGCAGCCCCGGACAGGTTGGAGAGACCCAGTACTTC
D gene: TRBD1; J gene: TRBJ2-3; V gene: TRBV5-1; clone size: -; CDR3 protein: CASSLVRTGGDTQYF; CDR3 DNA: TGCGCCAGCAGCTTGGTTAGGACAGGGGGCGATACGCAGTATTTT
D gene: TRBD1; J gene: TRBJ2-3; V gene: TRBV7-2; clone size: -; CDR3 protein: CASRRTGLADTQYF; CDR3 DNA: TGTGCCAGCAGAAGGACAGGTTTAGCAGATACGCAGTATTTT
D gene: TRBD2; J gene: TRBJ2-5; V gene: TRBV6-4; clone size: -; CDR3 protein: CASHPSGETQYF; CDR3 DNA: TGTGCCAGCCATCCTAGCGGCGAGACCCAGTACTTC
D gene: -; J gene: TRBJ2-1; V gene: TRBV5-1; clone size: -; CDR3 protein: CASSLQGLSSYNEQFF; CDR3 DNA: TGCGCCAGCAGCTTGCAGGGTTTAAGCTCCTACAATGAGCAGTTCTTC
D gene: TRBD1; J gene: TRBJ2-7; V gene: TRBV10-3; clone size: -; CDR3 protein: CAISEKDLNRGLEQYF; CDR3 DNA: TGTGCCATCAGTGAGAAAGATCTCAACAGGGGTCTCGAGCAGTACTTC
D gene: -; J gene: TRBJ1-2; V gene: TRBV11-2; clone size: -; CDR3 protein: CASSPGSGYTF; CDR3 DNA: TGTGCCAGCAGCCCTGGCTCTGGCTACACCTTC
D gene: -; J gene: TRBJ2-7; V gene: TRBV10-2; clone size: -; CDR3 protein: CASSEGGEQYF; CDR3 DNA: TGCGCCAGCAGTGAAGGGGGCGAGCAGTACTTC
D gene: TRBD1; J gene: TRBJ1-4; V gene: TRBV5-1; clone size: -; CDR3 protein: CASSSDRASATNEKLFF; CDR3 DNA: TGCGCCAGCAGCTCGGACAGGGCCTCTGCAACTAATGAAAAACTGTTTTTT
D gene: TRBD2; J gene: TRBJ2-2; V gene: TRBV6-4; clone size: -; CDR3 protein: CASSGLAETGELFF; CDR3 DNA: TGTGCCAGCAGTGGACTAGCGGAGACCGGGGAGCTGTTTTTT
D gene: TRBD1; J gene: TRBJ2-7; V gene: TRBV6-1; clone size: few; CDR3 protein: CASSGPGRAPQGDEQYF; CDR3 DNA: TGTGCCAGCAGTGGTCCCGGCCGGGCTCCTCAGGGGGACGAGCAGTACTTC
D gene: -; J gene: TRBJ1-5; V gene: TRBV2; clone size: -; CDR3 protein: CASRRDKTQAQHF; CDR3 DNA: TGTGCCAGCAGGAGGGACAAAACACAGGCCCAGCATTTT
D gene: -; J gene: TRBJ2-3; V gene: TRBV11-2; clone size: -; CDR3 protein: CASSLEGQGRSDTQYF; CDR3 DNA: TGTGCCAGCAGCTTAGAGGGGCAGGGTAGGTCAGATACGCAGTATTTT
D gene: TRBD1; J gene: TRBJ2-1; V gene: TRBV5-1; clone size: -; CDR3 protein: CASSSFGTGLNEQFF; CDR3 DNA: TGCGCCAGCAGCAGTTTCGGGACAGGGCTCAATGAGCAGTTCTTC
D gene: -; J gene: TRBJ2-1; V gene: TRBV19; clone size: -; CDR3 protein: CASSGRVYNEQFF; CDR3 DNA: TGTGCCAGTAGCGGGAGAGTTTACAATGAGCAGTTCTTC
D gene: -; J gene: TRBJ1-5; V gene: TRBV7-9; clone size: once; CDR3 protein: CASSPDPTAGRSNQPQHF; CDR3 DNA: TGTGCCAGCAGCCCAGATCCGACGGCAGGGCGAAGCAATCAGCCCCAGCATTTT
D gene: TRBD1; J gene: TRBJ1-4; V gene: TRBV2; clone size: few; CDR3 protein: CAINTGDPTTNEKLFF; CDR3 DNA: TGTGCCATCAATACAGGGGACCCCACAACTAATGAAAAACTGTTTTTT
D gene: -; J gene: TRBJ1-5; V gene: TRBV7-9; clone size: -; CDR3 protein: CASSLGAGFSSNQPQHF; CDR3 DNA: TGTGCCAGCAGCTTAGGTGCAGGGTTCTCTAGCAATCAGCCCCAGCATTTT
D gene: -; J gene: TRBJ2-1; V gene: TRBV7-8; clone size: -; CDR3 protein: CASSPRQAVQFF; CDR3 DNA: TGTGCCAGCAGCCCCCGACAGGCCGTACAGTTCTTC
D gene: TRBD2; J gene: TRBJ2-4; V gene: TRBV2; clone size: -; CDR3 protein: CASNGGGITKNIQYF; CDR3 DNA: TGTGCCAGCAATGGGGGAGGGATAACCAAAAACATTCAGTACTTC
D gene: TRBD1; J gene: TRBJ1-4; V gene: TRBV15; clone size: -; CDR3 protein: CATSRRTGPAEKLFF; CDR3 DNA: TGTGCCACCAGCAGAAGGACAGGGCCAGCAGAAAAACTGTTTTTT
D gene: -; J gene: TRBJ1-3; V gene: TRBV13; clone size: few; CDR3 protein: CASSLLGPGNTIYF; CDR3 DNA: TGTGCCAGCAGCCTTCTAGGCCCGGGAAACACCATATATTTT
D gene: -; J gene: TRBJ2-7; V gene: TRBV13; clone size: once; CDR3 protein: CASSPIGGFQSYEQYF; CDR3 DNA: TGTGCCAGCAGCCCTATCGGCGGGTTCCAATCCTACGAGCAGTACTTC
D gene: -; J gene: TRBJ2-6; V gene: TRBV27; clone size: -; CDR3 protein: CASRNEGAFGANVLTF; CDR3 DNA: TGTGCCAGCAGAAACGAAGGGGCGTTCGGGGCCAACGTCCTGACTTTC
D gene: -; J gene: TRBJ1-6; V gene: TRBV5-4; clone size: -; CDR3 protein: CASSLKKGGPYNSPLHF; CDR3 DNA: TGTGCCAGCAGTCTAAAAAAAGGCGGCCCCTATAATTCACCCCTCCACTTT
D gene: TRBD1; J gene: TRBJ1-3; V gene: TRBV5-1; clone size: once; CDR3 protein: CASSLAGTGSGNTIYF; CDR3 DNA: TGCGCCAGCAGCTTGGCCGGGACAGGCTCTGGAAACACCATATATTTT
D gene: -; J gene: TRBJ2-5; V gene: TRBV15; clone size: -; CDR3 protein: CATSRDQGTETQYF; CDR3 DNA: TGTGCCACCAGCAGAGACCAGGGCACGGAGACCCAGTACTTC